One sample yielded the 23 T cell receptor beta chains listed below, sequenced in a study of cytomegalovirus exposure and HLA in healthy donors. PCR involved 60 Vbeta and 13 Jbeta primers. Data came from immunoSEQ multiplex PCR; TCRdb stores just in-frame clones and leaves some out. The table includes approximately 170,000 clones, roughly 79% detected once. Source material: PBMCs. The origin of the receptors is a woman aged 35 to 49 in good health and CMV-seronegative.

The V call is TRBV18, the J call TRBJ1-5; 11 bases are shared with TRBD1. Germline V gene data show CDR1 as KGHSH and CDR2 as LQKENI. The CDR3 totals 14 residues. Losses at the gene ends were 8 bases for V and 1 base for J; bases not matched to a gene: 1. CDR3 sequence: CASGTGGSNQPQHF. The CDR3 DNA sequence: TGTGCCAGCGGGACAGGGGGAAGCAATCAGCCCCAGCATTTT.

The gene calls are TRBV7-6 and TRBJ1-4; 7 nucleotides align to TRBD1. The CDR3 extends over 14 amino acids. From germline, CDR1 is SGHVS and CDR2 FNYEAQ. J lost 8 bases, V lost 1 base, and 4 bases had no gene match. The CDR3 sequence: CASSLGSGGEKLFF. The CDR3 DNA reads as TGTGCCAGCAGCTTAGGTTCAGGGGGAGAAAAACTGTTTTTT.

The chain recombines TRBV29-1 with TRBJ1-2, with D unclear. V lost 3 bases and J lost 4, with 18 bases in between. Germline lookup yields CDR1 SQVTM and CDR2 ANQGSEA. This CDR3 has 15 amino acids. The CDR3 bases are TGCAGCGTTGAGATAGGAGTCTATTTCCCCTATGGCTACACCTTC. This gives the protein CSVEIGVYFPYGYTF.

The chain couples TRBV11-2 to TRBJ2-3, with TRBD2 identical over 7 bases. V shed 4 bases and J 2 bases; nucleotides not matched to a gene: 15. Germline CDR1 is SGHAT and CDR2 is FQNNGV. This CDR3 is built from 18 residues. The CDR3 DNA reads TGTGCCAGCAGCTCAGAAAGAATAAGACTAGCAGACACAGATACGCAGTATTTT. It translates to CASSSERIRLADTDTQYF.

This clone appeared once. The CDR3 DNA reads as TGTGCCTGCATGACTAGGAGTGAGCAGTTCTTC. Amino acids: CACMTRSEQFF. V usage is TRBV30 and J usage is TRBJ2-1, with D possibly being TRBD2 (6 bases). CDR3 length equals 11 residues. Germline V gene lookup returns CDR1 GTSNPN and CDR2 SVGIG (reference sequence). V lost 6 bases to trimming and J lost 9 bases, with 12 bases between them.

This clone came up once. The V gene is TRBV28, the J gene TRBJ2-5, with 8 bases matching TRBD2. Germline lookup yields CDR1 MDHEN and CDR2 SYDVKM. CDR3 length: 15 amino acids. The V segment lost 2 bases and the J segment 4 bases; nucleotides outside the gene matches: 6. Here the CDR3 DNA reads TGTGCCAGCAGTTTAGCGGGAGGCTTGGGAGAGACCCAGTACTTC. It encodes CASSLAGGLGETQYF.

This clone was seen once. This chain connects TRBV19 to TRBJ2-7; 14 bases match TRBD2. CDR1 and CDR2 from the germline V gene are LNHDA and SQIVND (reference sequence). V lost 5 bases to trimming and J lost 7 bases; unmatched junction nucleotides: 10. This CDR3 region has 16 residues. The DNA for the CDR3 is TGTGCCAGTAGTCCCCACGGGACTAGCGGGAGATGGGAGCAGTACTTC. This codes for CASSPHGTSGRWEQYF.

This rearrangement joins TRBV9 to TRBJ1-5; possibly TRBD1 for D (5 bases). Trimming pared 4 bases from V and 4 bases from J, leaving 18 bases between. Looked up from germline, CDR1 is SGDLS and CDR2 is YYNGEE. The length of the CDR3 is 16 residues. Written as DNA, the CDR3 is TGTGCCAGCAGCCCCTCGGGGGAGGAGGGGAATCAGCCCCAGCATTTT. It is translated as CASSPSGEEGNQPQHF. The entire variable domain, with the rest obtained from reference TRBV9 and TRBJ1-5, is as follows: DSGVTQTPKHLITATGQRVTLRCSPRSGDLSVYWYQQSLDQGLQFLIQYYNGEERAKGNILERFSAQQFPDLHSELNLSSLELGDSALYFCASSPSGEEGNQPQHFGDGTRLSIL.

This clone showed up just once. The CDR3: CASSPKTANTEAFF. CDR3 coding DNA: TGTGCCAGCAGCCCGAAGACAGCGAACACTGAAGCTTTCTTT. This chain joins TRBV11-2 and TRBJ1-1, with a weak D call TRBD1 (5 bases). V lost 5 bases to trimming and J lost 1 base, with 11 bases between them. The CDR3 is 14 residues long. Looked up from germline, CDR1 is SGHAT and CDR2 is FQNNGV.

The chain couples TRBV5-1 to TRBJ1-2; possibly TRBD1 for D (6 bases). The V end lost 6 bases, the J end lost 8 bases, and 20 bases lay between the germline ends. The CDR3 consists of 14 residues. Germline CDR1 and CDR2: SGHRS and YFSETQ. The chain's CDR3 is CASKDSASVVGYTF. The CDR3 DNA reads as TGCGCCAGCAAGGACAGCGCCTCGGTCGTGGGCTACACCTTC. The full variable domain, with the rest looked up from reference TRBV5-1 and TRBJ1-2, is KAGVTQTPRYLIKTRGQQVTLSCSPISGHRSVSWYQQTPGQGLQFLFEYFSETQRNKGNFPGRFSGRQFSNSRSEMNVSTLELGDSALYLCASKDSASVVGYTFGSGTRLTVV.

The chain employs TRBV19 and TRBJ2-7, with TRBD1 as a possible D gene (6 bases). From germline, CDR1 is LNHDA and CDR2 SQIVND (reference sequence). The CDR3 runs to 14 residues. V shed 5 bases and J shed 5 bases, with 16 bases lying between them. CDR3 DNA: TGTGCCAGTAGTCTCAGAGGGGGTCTGAACGAGCAGTACTTC. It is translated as CASSLRGGLNEQYF.

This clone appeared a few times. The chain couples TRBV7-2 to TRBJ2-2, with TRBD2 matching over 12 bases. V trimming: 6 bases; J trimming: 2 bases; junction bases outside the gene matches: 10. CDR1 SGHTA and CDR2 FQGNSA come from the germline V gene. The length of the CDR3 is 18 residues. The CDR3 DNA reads TGTGCCAGCAGTCACCTCCGGACTAGCGGGGCAAACACCGGGGAGCTGTTTTTT. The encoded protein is CASSHLRTSGANTGELFF.

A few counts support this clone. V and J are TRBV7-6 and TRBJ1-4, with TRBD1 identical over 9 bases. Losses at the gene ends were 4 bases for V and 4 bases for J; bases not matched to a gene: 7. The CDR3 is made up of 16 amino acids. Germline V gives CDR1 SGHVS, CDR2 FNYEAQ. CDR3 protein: CASSSNGQGNNEKLFF. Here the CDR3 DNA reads TGTGCCAGCAGCTCCAACGGACAGGGGAATAATGAAAAACTGTTTTTT.

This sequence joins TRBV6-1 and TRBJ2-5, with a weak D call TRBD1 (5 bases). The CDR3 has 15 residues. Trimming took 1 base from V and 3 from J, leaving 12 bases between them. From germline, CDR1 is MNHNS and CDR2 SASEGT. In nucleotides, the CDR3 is TGTGCCAGCAGTGAAGTTAGAACAGGAGAAGAGACCCAGTACTTC. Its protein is CASSEVRTGEETQYF.

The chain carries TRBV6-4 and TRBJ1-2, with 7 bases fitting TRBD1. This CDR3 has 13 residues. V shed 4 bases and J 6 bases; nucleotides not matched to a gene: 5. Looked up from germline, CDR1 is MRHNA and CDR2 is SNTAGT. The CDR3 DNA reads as TGTGCCAGCAGTGTCGAGGGGGCTGATGGCTACACCTTC. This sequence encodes CASSVEGADGYTF.

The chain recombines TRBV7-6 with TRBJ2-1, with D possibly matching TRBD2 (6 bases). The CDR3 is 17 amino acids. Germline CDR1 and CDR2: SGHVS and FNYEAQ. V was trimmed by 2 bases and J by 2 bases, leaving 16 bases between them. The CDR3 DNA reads TGTGCCAGCAGCTTAACGTCGGGCGGGGCACCCTACAATGAGCAGTTCTTC. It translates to CASSLTSGGAPYNEQFF.

The CDR3 reads CASSLDPGGNQPQHF. The CDR3, as DNA: TGCGCCAGCAGCTTGGATCCAGGGGGTAATCAGCCCCAGCATTTT. This chain links TRBV5-1 with TRBJ1-5; 7 bases are a match to TRBD1. The CDR3 spans 15 residues. Trimming removed 0 bases from V and 4 bases from J; junction bases left unmatched: 4. Germline assignment: CDR1 SGHRS and CDR2 YFSETQ.

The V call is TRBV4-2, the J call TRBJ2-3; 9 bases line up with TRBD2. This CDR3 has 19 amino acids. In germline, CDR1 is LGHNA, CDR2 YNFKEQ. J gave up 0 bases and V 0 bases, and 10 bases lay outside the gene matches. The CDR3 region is CASSQDKAASGASTDTQYF. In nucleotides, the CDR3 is TGTGCCAGCAGCCAAGATAAAGCGGCTAGCGGGGCGAGCACAGATACGCAGTATTTT.

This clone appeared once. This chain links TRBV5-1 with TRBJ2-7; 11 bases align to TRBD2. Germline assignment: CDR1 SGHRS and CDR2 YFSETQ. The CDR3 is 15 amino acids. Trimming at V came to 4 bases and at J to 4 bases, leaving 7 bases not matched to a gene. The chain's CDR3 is CASSVGLADPYEQYF. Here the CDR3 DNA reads TGCGCCAGCAGCGTGGGACTAGCGGATCCTTACGAGCAGTACTTC.

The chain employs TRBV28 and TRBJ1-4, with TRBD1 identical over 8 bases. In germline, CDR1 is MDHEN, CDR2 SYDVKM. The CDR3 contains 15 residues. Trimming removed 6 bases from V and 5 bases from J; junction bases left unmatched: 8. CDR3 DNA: TGTGCCAGCAGCCCCTTAGGGACAGGAAATGAAAAACTGTTTTTT. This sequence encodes CASSPLGTGNEKLFF.

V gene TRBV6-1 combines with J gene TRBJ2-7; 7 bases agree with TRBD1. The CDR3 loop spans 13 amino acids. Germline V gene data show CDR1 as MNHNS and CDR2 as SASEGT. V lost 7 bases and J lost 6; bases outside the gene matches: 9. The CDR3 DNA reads TGTGCCAGCACTTACGACAGGGCCGGCGAGCAGTACTTC. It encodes CASTYDRAGEQYF.

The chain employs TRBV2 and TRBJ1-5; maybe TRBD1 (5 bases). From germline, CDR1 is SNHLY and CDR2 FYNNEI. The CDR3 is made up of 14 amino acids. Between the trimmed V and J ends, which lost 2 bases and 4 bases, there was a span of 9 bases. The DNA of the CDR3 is TGTGCCAGCAGTGAAAGACAGATAAATCAGCCCCAGCATTTT. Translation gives CASSERQINQPQHF.

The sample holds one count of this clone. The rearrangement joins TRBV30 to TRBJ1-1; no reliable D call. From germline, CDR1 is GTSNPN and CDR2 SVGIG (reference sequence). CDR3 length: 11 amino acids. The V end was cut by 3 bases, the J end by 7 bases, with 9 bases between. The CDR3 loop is CAWSEASEAFF. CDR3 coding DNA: TGTGCCTGGAGCGAGGCCAGTGAAGCTTTCTTT.